Listed below are T cell receptor beta chains from one sample, sequenced in a study of CD8 T cells in Susac syndrome. TCRdb independently ran MiXCR on the immunoSEQ multiplex PCR reads; one entry per CDR3 protein. The sample carries 230,000 or so distinct CDR3 sequences, about 95% recorded once. Material: CD4+ T cells from PBMCs. The receptors were gathered from a human donor with multiple sclerosis. CDR3s include the opening cysteine and the closing phenylalanine or tryptophan. A D gene is named only where the DNA matches it firmly.

>TRBJ2-1|TRBD2|TRBV30|18
CAWSDGVLAGGPYNEQFF
>TRBJ2-1|.|TRBV28|14
CASTRGGAVYEQFF
>TRBJ2-1|.|TRBV7-2|13
CASSSEGGNEQFF
>TRBJ2-7|.|TRBV7-8|13
CASSTYRVYEQYF
>TRBJ2-7|TRBD1|TRBV30|12
CAWATGGYEQYF
>TRBJ1-1|.|TRBV29-1|12
CSVQGSGTEAFF
>TRBJ1-5|.|TRBV29-1|13
CSVLTVSNQSQHF
>TRBJ2-3|.|TRBV3-1|10
CAVGTDTQYF
>TRBJ2-1|.|TRBV3-1|11
CASGTLDEQFF
>TRBJ2-4|.|TRBV20-1|14
CSASMDLAKNIQYF
>TRBJ2-1|TRBD2|TRBV30|14
CAWSGSGRIHEQFF
>TRBJ2-7|.|TRBV3-1|11
CASAGFHEQYF
>TRBJ1-2|.|TRBV29-1|12
CSVRDRNYGYTF
>TRBJ2-1|.|TRBV20-1|12
CSASRLRNEQFF
>TRBJ1-1|.|TRBV29-1|11
CSVQTGPEAFF
>TRBJ2-3|.|TRBV9|16
CASSVESGSSTDTQYF
>TRBJ1-3|.|TRBV29-1|14
CSAGPATTGNTIYF
>TRBJ1-1|.|TRBV12-3/TRBV12-4|15
CASSFNQGATAEAFF
>TRBJ2-2|.|TRBV5-1|14
CASSPDGSTGELFF
>TRBJ2-1|TRBD2|TRBV20-1|13
CSFSGPSYNEQFF
>TRBJ2-1|TRBD2|TRBV18|14
CASSRTSGDNEQFF
>TRBJ2-3|.|TRBV24-1|13
CATSDPPTDTQYF
>TRBJ2-5|.|TRBV29-1|14
CSVELASLQETQYF
>TRBJ2-5|TRBD2|TRBV7-6|16
CASSLVSAGGKETQYF
>TRBJ1-5|.|TRBV20-1|12
CSASRTYQPQHF
>TRBJ2-5|TRBD2|TRBV27|15
CASSLTGTRGETQYF
>TRBJ2-6|.|TRBV5-1|15
CASRPRGIGANVLTF
>TRBJ1-4|.|TRBV30|13
CAWSVRKSEKLFF
>TRBJ1-2|.|TRBV30|14
CAWSWPGSNYGYTF
>TRBJ2-3|.|TRBV4-1|15
CASSQSGNWGDTQYF
>TRBJ2-7|TRBD1|TRBV20-1|13
CSARKTGTHEQYF
>TRBJ1-1|.|TRBV4-1|15
CASSQVGGWRTEAFF
>TRBJ1-2|TRBD1|TRBV4-2|16
CASSFSGTGLNHGYTF
>TRBJ1-1|.|TRBV29-1|11
CSVYRLTEAFF
>TRBJ2-1|.|TRBV30|11
CAWRASHEQFF
>TRBJ1-6|TRBD1|TRBV19|15
CASSVGSRGASPLHF
>TRBJ2-3|TRBD2|TRBV27|16
CASSRLAGGSTDTQYF
>TRBJ2-7|TRBD1|TRBV29-1|12
CSANTGVYEQYF
>TRBJ1-2|.|TRBV7-9|13
CASSEQTGYGYTF
>TRBJ1-6|TRBD1|TRBV20-1|14
CSARPRQGNSPLHF
>TRBJ2-5|TRBD1|TRBV5-4|15
CASSTDRGGGQTQYF
>TRBJ2-3|TRBD1|TRBV28|15
CASETGGASEDTQYF
>TRBJ2-7|.|TRBV7-2|12
CASSSSSYEQYF
>TRBJ1-1|.|TRBV3-1|15
CASSPWGTSNTEAFF
>TRBJ2-7|TRBD2|TRBV29-1|12
CSVGTSMYEQYF
>TRBJ2-7|.|TRBV4-1|14
CASSHLGRTYEQYF
>TRBJ1-5|TRBD1|TRBV4-1|16
CASSQGTGVGNQPQHF
>TRBJ2-2|.|TRBV13|13
CASNLFRDGELFF
>TRBJ2-5|TRBD1|TRBV20-1|13
CSAPRQGQETQYF
>TRBJ2-3|TRBD2|TRBV20-1|16
CSAPPTSGRAEVGQYF
>TRBJ2-5|TRBD2|TRBV4-1|16
CASSHSLAGAQGTQYF